This note documents a single T cell receptor (beta chain) sequence. Its antigen is not identified. The CDR3 sequence is 13 residues long. CDR1 and CDR2 (germline): MDHEN, SYDVKM. TCR beta libraries were built with iRepertoire HTBI primers and Arm-PCR of CDR3 regions. MiXCR, applied by TCRdb to the multiplex PCR reads, yields one record per CDR3 protein. The sample has more than 400,000 distinct CDR3 sequences; around 16% are singletons. The data stem from a study of regulatory T cells in long-lasting Graves disease. Study results and limitations: Those with persistent Graves' had less TCR diversity than newly diagnosed patients. Peripheral blood, not thyroid tissue, was the sole material studied.

Indicated time point: newly diagnosed GD, antithyroid drugs for less than 3 months. RNA from PBMCs was the source of the TCR library. Another study also made use of these data, one on T cells in Graves' hyperthyroidism and ophthalmopathy. That study adds: These patients, aged 18 to 65, had recently diagnosed hyperthyroidism lasting under 2 months. A patient was excluded if there was uncontrolled infection, other autoimmune disease, pregnancy or lactation.

This clonotype was obtained from a man aged 40-49 years with Graves disease. J is TRBJ2-1 and V is TRBV28; D gene uncertain. The J call is doubtful: the DNA matches TRBJ2-5 better. This specimen consisted of peripheral blood mononuclear cells (PBMCs), obtained at new diagnosis, from a patient treated with antithyroid drugs. The DNA of the CDR3 is TGTGCCAGCAGTGGATTCGGCCAAGAGACCCAGTACTTC. It codes for CASSGFGQETQYF.